A selection of T cell receptor beta chains follows, all from one sample in a study of T cells in Graves' hyperthyroidism and ophthalmopathy. TCRdb re-called the multiplex PCR reads through MiXCR, storing one row per CDR3 protein. The sample gives about 600,000 distinct CDR3 sequences, approximately 16% of which show up once; roughly 3.3% is in the top ten. The sample consisted of blood. All receptors come from a woman aged 40 to 55 with Graves' ophthalmopathy. Each CDR3 is given with its conserved first and last residue. The D gene is left open where the match is weak. For some rows the clone size is stated as once, few or many, or as a class when expanded; others skip it.

v_call,j_call,clone_size,d_call,cdr3_nt,cdr3_aa
TRBV6-1,TRBJ2-2,few,TRBD2,TGTGCCAGCAGAGGACTAGCGGGACTCACCGGGGAGCTGTTTTTT,CASRGLAGLTGELFF
TRBV28,TRBJ1-2,many,NA,TGTGCCAGCACCATTGCCCGGGAATATGGCTACACCTTC,CASTIAREYGYTF
TRBV5-4,TRBJ2-1,NA,TRBD2,TGTGCCAGCAGCGAAGCCGGGACTAGCGGGAAGATACAGTTCTTC,CASSEAGTSGKIQFF
TRBV27,TRBJ2-7,NA,NA,TGTGCCAGCAGTTTAATCTTGGGATCCTACGAGCAGTACTTC,CASSLILGSYEQYF
TRBV5-1,TRBJ2-7,many,TRBD1,TGCGCCAGCAGCCAGGGACAGGGGTTCTACGAGCAGTACTTC,CASSQGQGFYEQYF
TRBV2,TRBJ1-2,many,TRBD1,TGTGCCAGCAGTGATGACAGGGGGCTCCTCCTGAGCTATGGCTACACCTTC,CASSDDRGLLLSYGYTF
TRBV6-1,TRBJ1-4,many,NA,TGTGCCAGCAGTGAAGAGGAGGGGTCGGGTGAAAAACTGTTTTTT,CASSEEEGSGEKLFF
TRBV18,TRBJ1-2,few,NA,TGTGCCAGCTCACCCGGGGCAGCTCGGGGCTACACCTTC,CASSPGAARGYTF
TRBV6-2/TRBV6-3,TRBJ2-7,many,NA,TGTGCCAGCAGCCCGCCGGGACTGGGTTCTTACGAGCAGTACTTC,CASSPPGLGSYEQYF
TRBV12-3/TRBV12-4,TRBJ2-1,few,TRBD2,TGTGCCAGCAGTTTAGGACAGGCTAGCGGGAGTATCAATGAGCAGTTCTTC,CASSLGQASGSINEQFF
TRBV19,TRBJ2-2,NA,TRBD1,TGTGCCAGTAGTATTTGGACAGGGAAGACCGGGGAGCTGTTTTTT,CASSIWTGKTGELFF
TRBV5-1,TRBJ1-1,NA,NA,TGCGCCAGCAGTGTCAATGGAGACACTGAAGCTTTCTTT,CASSVNGDTEAFF
TRBV2,TRBJ1-1,many,NA,TGTGCCAGCAGTCCCGTGGGGGGGCGGATAACTGAAGCTTTCTTT,CASSPVGGRITEAFF
TRBV7-9,TRBJ1-5,many,NA,TGTGCCAGCAGGGACAGCTATAGCAATCAGCCCCAGCATTTT,CASRDSYSNQPQHF
TRBV30,TRBJ1-4,NA,NA,TGTGCCTGGAGTGTCGGACGCTCACTGTTTTTT,CAWSVGRSLFF
TRBV2,TRBJ2-1,NA,NA,TGTGCCAGCACTTTGGTGGCCCATGAGCAGTTCTTC,CASTLVAHEQFF
TRBV28,TRBJ1-1,many,NA,TGTGCCAGCAGTTTAAGGGGGGGGCCCACTGAAGCTTTCTTT,CASSLRGGPTEAFF
TRBV19,TRBJ1-5,few,NA,TGTGCCAGTAGTCGGTTGGGGACGGTTAGCAATCAGCCCCAGCATTTT,CASSRLGTVSNQPQHF
TRBV20-1,TRBJ2-1,many,TRBD2,TGCAGTGCTAGAGATCCGATCGGGAGGGGGGGTGAGCAGTTCTTC,CSARDPIGRGGEQFF
TRBV6-5,TRBJ2-3,few,NA,TGTGCCAGCAGTTACTTTTCTGACAGGCCAGATACGCAGTATTTT,CASSYFSDRPDTQYF